The 8 T cell receptor beta chains listed next were all sequenced from one sample in a study of blood T cell repertoires in COVID-19. TCRdb's copy holds only in-frame clones and misses some; the assay was immunoSEQ multiplex PCR. This table holds roughly 300,000 clones, approximately 87% found once. Sequencing used peripheral blood. The source of these receptors is a woman aged 40 to 49 who had recovered from COVID-19.

CDR3 loop: CASSPQVGRVTYEQYF. CDR3 coding DNA: TGCGCCAGCAGCCCACAAGTGGGCAGGGTTACCTACGAGCAGTACTTC. The chain carries TRBV5-1 and TRBJ2-7, with a tentative D call TRBD1 (5 bases). Deletions cut 4 bases from V and 2 bases from J, with 19 bases between. CDR3 size: 16 residues. Germline V gene data show CDR1 as SGHRS and CDR2 as YFSETQ. Full variable domain (rest looked up from reference TRBV5-1 and TRBJ2-7): KAGVTQTPRYLIKTRGQQVTLSCSPISGHRSVSWYQQTPGQGLQFLFEYFSETQRNKGNFPGRFSGRQFSNSRSEMNVSTLELGDSALYLCASSPQVGRVTYEQYFGPGTRLTVT.

CDR3 sequence (DNA): TGTGCCAGCAGCTTGGTTGGGGCCAGGTCCTATGGCTACACCTTC. It specifies CASSLVGARSYGYTF. The J gene is TRBJ1-2, the V gene TRBV5-5, with D possibly TRBD1 on 5 matching bases. Trimming left V 0 bases short and J 4 bases short, with 13 bases between. CDR1 and CDR2 from the germline V gene are SGHKS and YYEKEE (reference sequence). The CDR3 is 15 amino acids.

The rearrangement uses TRBV2 and TRBJ1-2; 7 bases agree with TRBD1. CDR3 size: 15 residues. Germline-derived CDR1 and CDR2 are SNHLY and FYNNEI. J gave up 4 bases and V 6 bases, and 11 bases lay outside the gene matches. For the CDR3, the DNA is TGTGCCAGCAGCCTACGGGACAGCATCCTCTATGGCTACACCTTC. Protein sequence: CASSLRDSILYGYTF. The variable domain in full, with the rest retrieved from reference TRBV2 and TRBJ1-2, is EPEVTQTPSHQVTQMGQEVILRCVPISNHLYFYWYRQILGQKVEFLVSFYNNEISEKSEIFDDQFSVERPDGSNFTLKIRSTKLEDSAMYFCASSLRDSILYGYTFGSGTRLTVV.

The genes are TRBV7-8 and TRBJ2-5, with a possible D match to TRBD1 (5 bases). V dropped 1 base and J dropped 1 base, with 7 bases sitting between them. The CDR3 length is 14 residues. The V gene's germline CDR1 is SGHVS and CDR2 FQNEAQ. The CDR3 coding sequence is TGTGCCAGCAGCTTAGTACAGGCCCAAGAGACCCAGTACTTC. It is translated as CASSLVQAQETQYF.

The genes are TRBV6-5 and TRBJ2-5; perhaps TRBD1 as D (5 bases). CDR1 and CDR2 (germline): MNHEY, SVGAGI. V lost 5 bases and J 0 bases, leaving 7 bases between the germline ends. CDR3 size: 13 residues. This CDR3 reads CASSRQNQETQYF. The DNA for the CDR3 is TGTGCCAGCAGTCGACAGAACCAAGAGACCCAGTACTTC.

The rearrangement links TRBV11-2 to TRBJ1-2; D is perhaps TRBD1 (6 bases). V was trimmed by 0 bases and J by 8 bases, leaving 13 bases between them. The CDR3 consists of 14 residues. Germline-derived CDR1 and CDR2 are SGHAT and FQNNGV. This CDR3 reads CASSLDTGSTGYTF. DNA of the CDR3: TGTGCCAGCAGCTTAGACACAGGGTCGACAGGCTACACCTTC.

The rearrangement uses TRBV5-4 and TRBJ2-1; 7 bases are a match to TRBD2. The CDR3 is made up of 12 amino acids. CDR1 and CDR2 (germline): SGHNT, YYREEE (reference sequence). V was clipped by 4 bases and J by 14 bases; unmatched bases: 9. As DNA, the CDR3 is TGTGCCAGCAGCATCCGTGGGGGGGTGGAGTTCTTC. Encoded protein: CASSIRGGVEFF.

The genes are TRBV6-4 and TRBJ2-7; 7 bases are a match to TRBD1. The ends lost 5 bases at V and 1 base at J; junction bases unmatched: 8. The germline gives CDR1 MRHNA, CDR2 SNTAGT. This CDR3 comprises 15 residues. The CDR3 DNA sequence: TGTGCCAGCAGTCTTTACAGGGGCCCTTCCTACGAGCAGTACTTC. This translates into CASSLYRGPSYEQYF.